Presented here are 4 T cell receptor beta chains from one specimen sequenced in a study of CD8+ T cells in alopecia areata. cDNA prepared by RNA extraction and subsequent reverse transcription served as the template for sequencing. Repertoires were generated with immunoSEQ multiplex PCR, while TCRdb's copy carries only in-frame clones and drops some. Of 270,000 or so clones in the sample, 58% were seen once. As to treatment: oral pan-JAK inhibitor, 5-10 mg twice daily. Sequences were derived from CD4+ T cells sorted from blood, sampled at week 24, from a patient treated with tofacitinib. Receptors were obtained from a human donor with alopecia areata.

This clone was observed once. The chain joins TRBV27 to TRBJ2-7, with D hard to call. The CDR3 covers 10 residues. V lost 6 bases and J 2 bases, leaving 2 bases between the germline ends. Germline values: CDR1 MNHEY, CDR2 SMNVEV (reference sequence). The CDR3: CASRTYEQYF. CDR3 bases: TGTGCCAGCAGGACCTACGAGCAGTACTTC.

The chain carries TRBV19 and TRBJ2-7; either TRBD1 or TRBD2 may fit D (5 bases each). Germline-derived CDR1 and CDR2 are LNHDA and SQIVND (reference sequence). V lost 7 bases, J lost 2 bases, and 18 bases lay in between. This CDR3 is built from 15 residues. In DNA form, the CDR3 reads TGTGCCAGTACCGAGACGTGGGGGTTTACCTACGAGCAGTACTTC. Amino acid sequence: CASTETWGFTYEQYF.

This clone has at least ten counts. V gene TRBV5-1 combines with J gene TRBJ1-2; perhaps TRBD1 as D (5 bases). The CDR3 covers 14 residues. Germline lookup yields CDR1 SGHRS and CDR2 YFSETQ. Trimming stripped 0 bases from V and 8 bases from J, with 14 bases between. The CDR3 sequence: CASSLGRGIAGYTF. DNA for the CDR3: TGCGCCAGCAGCTTGGGTAGGGGCATCGCCGGCTACACCTTC.

The V call is TRBV9, the J call TRBJ2-7; no reliable D call. The CDR3 length is 11 residues. V lost 5 bases, J lost 6 bases, and 9 bases lay in between. The germline gives CDR1 SGDLS, CDR2 YYNGEE. The CDR3 protein is CASSSGPEQYF. For the CDR3, the DNA is TGTGCCAGCAGTTCCGGCCCCGAGCAGTACTTC.